The sample holds one count of the clone carrying this TCR beta chain. Antigen specificity is unknown. This sample was included in a study of T cell repertoires in cytomegalovirus infection. On the study more broadly: Indications of both CMV infection and matching HLA type were provided by public TCR beta signatures.

TCRdb reanalysed the reads using MiXCR and keeps one entry per CDR3 protein. This table holds roughly 860,000 distinct CDR3 sequences, roughly 33% found once. CDR1 is MNHEY, CDR2 SVGAGI, per germline. The V and J ends lost 0 bases and 5 bases, in that order; junction bases with no gene match: 13. The CDR3 loop spans 18 amino acids. The origin of this receptor is a human donor in good health (CMV status not recorded). Some clones in this sample may be carry-over from other donors' samples. The gene calls are TRBV6-5 and TRBJ2-3; TRBD2 aligns across 8 bases. The starting material was cultured CD8+ T cells from PBMCs, obtained from culture after CMV antigen stimulation. This CDR3 is CASSYSPPAGGGGDTQYF. The CDR3 DNA reads TGTGCCAGCAGTTACTCGCCCCCCGCGGGGGGTGGTGGAGATACGCAGTATTTT.